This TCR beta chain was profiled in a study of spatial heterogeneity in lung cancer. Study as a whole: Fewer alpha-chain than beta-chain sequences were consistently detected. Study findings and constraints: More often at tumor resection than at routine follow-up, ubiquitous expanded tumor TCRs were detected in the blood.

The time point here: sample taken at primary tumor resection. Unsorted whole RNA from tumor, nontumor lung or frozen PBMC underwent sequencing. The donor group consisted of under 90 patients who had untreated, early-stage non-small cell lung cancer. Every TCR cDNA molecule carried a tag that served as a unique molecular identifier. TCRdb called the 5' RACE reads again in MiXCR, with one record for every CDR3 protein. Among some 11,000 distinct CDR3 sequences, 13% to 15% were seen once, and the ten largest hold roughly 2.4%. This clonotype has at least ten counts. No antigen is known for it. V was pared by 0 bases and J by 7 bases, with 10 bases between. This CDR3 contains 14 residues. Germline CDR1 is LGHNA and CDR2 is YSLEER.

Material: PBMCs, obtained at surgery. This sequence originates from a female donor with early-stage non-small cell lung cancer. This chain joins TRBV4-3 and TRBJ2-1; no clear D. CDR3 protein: CASSQERSRNEQFF. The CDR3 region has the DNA TGCGCCAGCAGCCAAGAACGGAGTCGGAATGAGCAGTTCTTC.